This TCR beta chain was observed in a study of blood T cells in healthy people across ages. Study outcomes and limitations: Leaving the PBMCs unsorted stopped any conclusive comparison of naive versus antigen-experienced cells. The percentage of naive T cells correlated strongly with TCR beta diversity. Donors of long life had a larger count of naive CD4+ cells and greater diversity than aged donors.

This clonotype was seen more than once but under ten times. Its target is unknown. The ends were cut back, 2 bases at V and 11 bases at J, with 21 bases in the middle. CDR1 and CDR2 from the germline V gene are MDHEN and SYDVKM. The CDR3 is 15 amino acids. For the second PCR, which ran for roughly 6 to 12 cycles, a sample-barcoded 5' primer and a J-beta primer mix were used. TCRdb passed the 5' RACE reads through MiXCR, listing each CDR3 protein once. The sample has some 1,000,000 distinct CDR3 sequences, about 23% seen once; the top ten hold approximately 0.79%. The same data also contributed to another study, on T cells of mothers and their children. From that second work: Reads recorded for TCR beta CDR3 numbered over 8.5 million per mother and about 3 million per child.

The sequenced material came from blood. V gene TRBV28 combines with J gene TRBJ1-2, with D perhaps TRBD1 (5 bases). This clonotype was sampled from a girl aged 2 to 10 in good health. The CDR3 sequence is CASSLIDRSLGKYTF. CDR3 coding DNA: TGTGCCAGCAGTTTAATTGACAGATCCTTAGGCAAGTACACCTTC.